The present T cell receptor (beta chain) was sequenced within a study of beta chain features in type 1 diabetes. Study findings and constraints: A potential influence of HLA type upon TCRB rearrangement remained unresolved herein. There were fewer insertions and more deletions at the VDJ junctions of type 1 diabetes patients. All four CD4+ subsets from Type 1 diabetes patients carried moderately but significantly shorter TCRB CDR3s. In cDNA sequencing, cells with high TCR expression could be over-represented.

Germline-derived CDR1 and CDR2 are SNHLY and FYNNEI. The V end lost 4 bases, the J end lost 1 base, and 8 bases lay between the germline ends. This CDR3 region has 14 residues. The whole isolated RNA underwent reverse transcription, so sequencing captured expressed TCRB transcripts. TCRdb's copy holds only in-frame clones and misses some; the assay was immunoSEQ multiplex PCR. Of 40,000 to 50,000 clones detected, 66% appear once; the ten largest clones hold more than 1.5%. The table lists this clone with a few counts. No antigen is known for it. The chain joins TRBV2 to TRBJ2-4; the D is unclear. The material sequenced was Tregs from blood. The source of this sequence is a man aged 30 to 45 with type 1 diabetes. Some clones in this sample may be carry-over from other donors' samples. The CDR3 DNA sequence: TGTGCCAGCAGTGGAGGTGTTGCCAAAAACATTCAGTACTTC. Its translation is CASSGGVAKNIQYF.